What follows are 23 T cell receptor beta chains derived from one specimen sequenced in a study of T cells in Graves' hyperthyroidism and ophthalmopathy. RNA transcripts yielded amplified TCR beta CDR3 regions. HTBI primers were the set used in a first-round RT-PCR of the TCR CDR3. One entry per CDR3 protein results from TCRdb running MiXCR on the multiplex PCR reads. The sample yields about 360,000 distinct CDR3 sequences, 15% to 19% seen once. Specimen: blood. The origin of the receptors is a woman aged 18 to 35 with Graves' hyperthyroidism that later progressed to Graves' ophthalmopathy.

This clonotype was counted many times. J is TRBJ2-5 and V is TRBV25-1; D not certain. This CDR3 spans 14 amino acids. Trimming removed 7 bases at V and 5 bases at J, with 17 bases between. Germline CDR1 and CDR2: MGHDK and SYGVNS. Here the CDR3 reads CASTSPGFRETQYF. The CDR3 DNA is TGTGCCAGCACCTCCCCGGGTTTCAGGGAGACCCAGTACTTC.

This clonotype has a count of ten or more. This chain connects TRBV13 to TRBJ2-3; maybe TRBD2 (6 bases). The CDR3 is 16 residues long. Looked up from germline, CDR1 is PRHDT and CDR2 is FYEKMQ (reference sequence). The germline V and J ends were trimmed by 3 bases and 6 bases, with 19 bases remaining between them. CDR3 amino acids: CASSFERLGSPDTQYF. In DNA, the CDR3 is TGTGCCAGCAGCTTCGAACGACTAGGATCCCCTGATACGCAGTATTTT. Filled out from reference TRBV13 and TRBJ2-3, the complete variable domain reads AAGVIQSPRHLIKEKRETATLKCYPIPRHDTVYWYQQGPGQDPQFLISFYEKMQSDKGSIPDRFSAQQFSDYHSELNMSSLELGDSALYFCASSFERLGSPDTQYFGPGTRLTVL.

This clonotype was counted many times. The rearrangement uses TRBV6-2 or TRBV6-3 and TRBJ2-1; D perhaps matches TRBD2 (6 bases). Germline CDR1 is MNHEY and CDR2 is SVGEGT. V was clipped by 6 bases and J by 1 base, with 13 bases between them. This CDR3 spans 15 amino acids. The CDR3 sequence: CASRRDSRSYNEQFF. The CDR3 DNA sequence: TGTGCCAGCAGACGGGACTCGCGTTCCTACAATGAGCAGTTCTTC.

This clonotype has at least ten counts. This chain uses TRBV11-2 with TRBJ2-7; D call uncertain. CDR3 length equals 11 residues. Germline V gives CDR1 SGHAT, CDR2 FQNNGV. V was trimmed by 5 bases and J by 4 bases, leaving 6 bases between them. CDR3 DNA: TGTGCCAGCAGCATAACTTACGAGCAGTACTTC. This translates into CASSITYEQYF.

This clonotype occurred a few times. This chain uses TRBV11-2 with TRBJ1-4, with D uncertain. V shed 0 bases and J shed 10 bases, with 12 bases lying between them. CDR1 is SGHAT, CDR2 FQNNGV, per germline. This CDR3 contains 14 residues. The CDR3 DNA is TGTGCCAGCAGCTTAGAACCGGGGAGCGGAAAACTGTTTTTT. It encodes CASSLEPGSGKLFF.

This clonotype has a handful of counts. The rearrangement uses TRBV28 and TRBJ2-3; TRBD2 is a possible D gene (7 bases). The length of the CDR3 is 16 residues. The germline V gene encodes CDR1 MDHEN and CDR2 SYDVKM. V shed 4 bases and J shed 1 base, with 15 bases lying between them. The DNA for the CDR3 is TGTGCCAGCAGTTCCCCACGAGGGGGGGGCACAGATACGCAGTATTTT. Translation: CASSSPRGGGTDTQYF.

The sample holds many counts of this clonotype. V and J are TRBV20-1 and TRBJ2-7; D uncertain. The V end lost 3 bases, the J end lost 7 bases, and 16 bases lay between the germline ends. The CDR3 consists of 13 residues. Germline V gene sequence: CDR1 DFQATT, CDR2 SNEGSKA (reference sequence). The DNA of the CDR3 is TGCAGTGCTAGGGATACCCCGGCGAGGGAGCAGTACTTC. Amino acids: CSARDTPAREQYF.

This clonotype was counted ten times or more. V usage is TRBV7-3 and J usage is TRBJ2-1; 7 bases align to TRBD1. Germline V CDR1 and CDR2: SGHTA, FQGTGA. Unmatched junction bases numbered 13, after V lost 4 bases and J lost 10 bases. The CDR3 is 15 residues long. The CDR3 here is CASSSTRTGQPEQFF. DNA of the CDR3: TGTGCCAGCAGCTCTACCCGAACGGGACAGCCCGAGCAGTTCTTC.

The chain employs TRBV11-3 and TRBJ2-7; TRBD1 agrees at 7 bases. The CDR3 totals 14 residues. Germline values: CDR1 SGHNT, CDR2 YENEEA. V shed 5 bases, J shed 2 bases, and the junction held 6 bases outside the gene matches. The chain's CDR3 is CASSDRDSPYEQYF. DNA for the CDR3: TGTGCCAGCAGCGACCGGGACAGCCCCTACGAGCAGTACTTC.

The chain carries TRBV27 and TRBJ1-2, with 11 positions matching TRBD1. The CDR3 extends over 13 amino acids. CDR1 MNHEY and CDR2 SMNVEV come from the germline V gene (reference sequence). The ends lost 5 bases at V and 8 bases at J; junction bases unmatched: 4. The CDR3 region has the DNA TGTGCCAGCAGTACGGGACAGGGGGGGGGCTACACCTTC. Its protein is CASSTGQGGGYTF.

This clonotype has a handful of counts. The genes are TRBV19 and TRBJ1-1, with 11 nucleotides matching TRBD1. Germline V gene sequence: CDR1 LNHDA, CDR2 SQIVND (reference sequence). The CDR3 runs 16 residues. Trimming at V came to 5 bases and at J to 6 bases, leaving 11 bases not matched to a gene. The CDR3 DNA is TGTGCCAGTAGTGCCCTCATAGGACAGGGGGCCCCTGAAGCTTTCTTT. It codes for CASSALIGQGAPEAFF.

This clonotype was detected ten times or more. The chain links TRBV12-3 or TRBV12-4 to TRBJ2-7, with D possibly matching TRBD2 (6 bases). The CDR3 runs 15 residues. Trimming took off 3 bases at V and 0 bases at J, with 12 bases between the two ends. The CDR3 DNA follows: TGTGCCAGCAGTTTTGGCGGGGTGAGCTCCTACGAGCAGTACTTC. This codes for CASSFGGVSSYEQYF.

This clonotype has just a few counts. This chain uses TRBV11-2 with TRBJ2-7; 10 bases are shared with TRBD2. The germline V gene encodes CDR1 SGHAT and CDR2 FQNNGV. The ends lost 5 bases at V and 2 bases at J; junction bases unmatched: 6. The CDR3 runs 15 residues. CDR3 protein: CASSAPSGSPYEQYF. The CDR3 DNA reads as TGTGCCAGCAGCGCTCCTAGCGGGAGCCCCTACGAGCAGTACTTC. The whole variable domain, filled in from reference TRBV11-2 and TRBJ2-7, reads EAGVAQSPRYKIIEKRQSVAFWCNPISGHATLYWYQQILGQGPKLLIQFQNNGVVDDSQLPKDRFSAERLKGVDSTLKIQPAKLEDSAVYLCASSAPSGSPYEQYFGPGTRLTVT.

This clonotype occurred a few times. The chain links TRBV28 to TRBJ2-7; 8 positions match TRBD1. The CDR3 spans 15 residues. J gave up 5 bases and V 6 bases, and 12 bases lay outside the gene matches. CDR1 MDHEN and CDR2 SYDVKM come from the germline V gene. CDR3 sequence reads: CASSHPGTGRHEQYF. In nucleotides, the CDR3 is TGTGCCAGCAGCCATCCCGGGACAGGCCGCCACGAGCAGTACTTC.

V gene TRBV19 combines with J gene TRBJ2-7, with no clear D. Trimming pared 5 bases from V and 3 bases from J, leaving 17 bases between. The CDR3 length is 15 residues. Per the germline V gene, CDR1 is LNHDA and CDR2 is SQIVND (reference sequence). The CDR3 is CASSRNGLLLYEQYF. The CDR3 coding sequence is TGTGCCAGTAGTCGGAACGGGCTTCTACTCTACGAGCAGTACTTC.

In this sample, this clonotype turned up many times. The rearrangement links TRBV28 to TRBJ2-1, with 8 bases identical to TRBD2. V shed 5 bases, J shed 6 bases, and the junction held 9 bases outside the gene matches. CDR3 size: 15 residues. The germline V gene has CDR1 MDHEN and CDR2 SYDVKM. In nucleotides, the CDR3 is TGTGCCAGCAGTCCATCGGGACTAGGTTCCAATGAGCAGTTCTTC. Its translation is CASSPSGLGSNEQFF.

At least ten counts were recorded for this clonotype. The genes are TRBV2 and TRBJ2-7; TRBD1 might be the D (6 bases). Germline V gene data show CDR1 as SNHLY and CDR2 as FYNNEI. This CDR3 contains 11 residues. V lost 6 bases to trimming and J lost 5 bases, with 8 bases between them. The CDR3 here is CASSGQNEQYF. For the CDR3, the DNA is TGTGCCAGCAGCGGACAGAACGAGCAGTACTTC.

This clonotype showed up many times. V is TRBV12-3 or TRBV12-4 and J is TRBJ2-7; 8 bases map to TRBD1. V gave up 8 bases and J gave up 6 bases; unmatched junction bases: 12. The CDR3 consists of 14 residues. In DNA form, the CDR3 reads TGTGCCAGCCGTAGACAGGGGAGATTGAGCGAGCAGTACTTC. Translating it yields CASRRQGRLSEQYF.

The chain recombines TRBV5-1 with TRBJ2-7; D ambiguous. Per germline, CDR1 SGHRS and CDR2 YFSETQ. V lost 0 bases to trimming and J lost 5 bases, with 12 bases between them. The CDR3 has 14 amino acids. The CDR3 loop reads CASSLGAKTHEQYF. For the CDR3, the DNA is TGCGCCAGCAGCTTGGGGGCCAAAACCCACGAGCAGTACTTC.

This clonotype was detected many times. The V call is TRBV28, the J call TRBJ1-6, with D unresolved. V lost 7 bases and J 10 bases, leaving 11 bases between the germline ends. Germline V gene lookup returns CDR1 MDHEN and CDR2 SYDVKM. The CDR3 runs to 12 residues. CDR3 nucleotides: TGTGCCAGCACGAAATTAGGATCACCCCTCCACTTT. It specifies CASTKLGSPLHF.

There are many counts of this clonotype. J is TRBJ2-2 and V is TRBV28; TRBD1 agrees at 9 bases. The CDR3 covers 15 residues. CDR1 and CDR2 (germline): MDHEN, SYDVKM. With 6 bases clipped from V and 3 bases from J, the junction kept 5 bases outside the gene matches. CDR3: CASRQYRGHTGELFF. The CDR3 coding sequence is TGTGCCAGCAGGCAATACAGGGGGCACACCGGGGAGCTGTTTTTT.

At least ten counts were recorded for this clonotype. The chain couples TRBV20-1 to TRBJ2-7; 8 nucleotides line up with TRBD1. The CDR3 runs 13 residues. Germline lookup yields CDR1 DFQATT and CDR2 SNEGSKA (reference sequence). J lost 4 bases, V lost 5 bases, and 7 bases had no gene match. In DNA form, the CDR3 reads TGCAGTGCTTCGCCGGGACAGGCTTACGAGCAGTACTTC. Its translation is CSASPGQAYEQYF.

Many counts were recorded for this clonotype. V usage is TRBV6-2 or TRBV6-3 and J usage is TRBJ1-1; TRBD1 matches 7 bases. Germline lookup yields CDR1 MNHEY and CDR2 SVGEGT. The CDR3 consists of 13 residues. Unmatched junction bases numbered 8, after V lost 6 bases and J lost 7 bases. CDR3 sequence reads: CASRTGTAVEAFF. Written as DNA, the CDR3 is TGTGCCAGCAGGACCGGGACAGCCGTTGAAGCTTTCTTT.